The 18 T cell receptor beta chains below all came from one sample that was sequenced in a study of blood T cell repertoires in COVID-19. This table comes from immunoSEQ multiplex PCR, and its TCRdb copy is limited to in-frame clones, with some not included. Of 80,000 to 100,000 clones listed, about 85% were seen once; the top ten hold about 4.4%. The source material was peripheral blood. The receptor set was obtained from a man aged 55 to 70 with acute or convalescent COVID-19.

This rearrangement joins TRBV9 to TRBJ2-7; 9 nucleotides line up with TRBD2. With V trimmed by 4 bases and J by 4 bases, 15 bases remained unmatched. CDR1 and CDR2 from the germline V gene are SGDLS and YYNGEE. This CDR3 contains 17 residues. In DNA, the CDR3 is TGTGCCAGCAGCAAACGGGCTAGCGGGGATACATCGTACGAGCAGTACTTC. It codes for CASSKRASGDTSYEQYF. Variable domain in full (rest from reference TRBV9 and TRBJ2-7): DSGVTQTPKHLITATGQRVTLRCSPRSGDLSVYWYQQSLDQGLQFLIQYYNGEERAKGNILERFSAQQFPDLHSELNLSSLELGDSALYFCASSKRASGDTSYEQYFGPGTRLTVT.

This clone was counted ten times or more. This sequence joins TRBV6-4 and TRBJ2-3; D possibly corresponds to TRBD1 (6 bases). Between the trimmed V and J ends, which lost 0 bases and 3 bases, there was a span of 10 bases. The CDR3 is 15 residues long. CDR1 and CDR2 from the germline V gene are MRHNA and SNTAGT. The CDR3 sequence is CASSDSGQGTDTQYF. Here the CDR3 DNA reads TGTGCCAGCAGTGACTCAGGGCAGGGGACAGATACGCAGTATTTT.

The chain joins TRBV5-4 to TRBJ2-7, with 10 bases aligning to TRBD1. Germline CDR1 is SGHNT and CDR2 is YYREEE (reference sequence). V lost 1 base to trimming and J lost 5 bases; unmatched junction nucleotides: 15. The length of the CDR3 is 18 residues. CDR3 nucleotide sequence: TGTGCCAGCAGCTTGTTCCTGGGCCAGGACAGGGGGGCCCACGAGCAGTACTTC. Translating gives CASSLFLGQDRGAHEQYF.

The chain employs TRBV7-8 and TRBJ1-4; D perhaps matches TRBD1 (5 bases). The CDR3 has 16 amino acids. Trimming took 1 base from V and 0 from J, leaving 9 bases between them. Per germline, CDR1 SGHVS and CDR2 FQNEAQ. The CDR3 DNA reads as TGTGCCAGCAGCTTAGGACAGACAGCAACTAATGAAAAACTGTTTTTT. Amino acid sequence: CASSLGQTATNEKLFF.

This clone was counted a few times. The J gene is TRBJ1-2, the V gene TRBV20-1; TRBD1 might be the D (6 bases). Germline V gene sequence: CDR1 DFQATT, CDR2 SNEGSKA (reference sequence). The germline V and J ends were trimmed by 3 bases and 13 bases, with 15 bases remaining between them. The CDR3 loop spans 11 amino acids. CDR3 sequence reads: CSASGTGMGTF. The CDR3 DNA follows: TGCAGTGCTAGTGGAACAGGGATGGGCACCTTC.

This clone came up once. The CDR3 reads CASTAGGGGNQPQHF. In nucleotides, the CDR3 is TGTGCCAGCACGGCAGGGGGCGGCGGCAATCAGCCCCAGCATTTT. The V gene is TRBV6-5, the J gene TRBJ1-5, with 8 bases matching TRBD1. The CDR3 runs to 15 residues. The germline V gene has CDR1 MNHEY and CDR2 SVGAGI. V gave up 7 bases and J gave up 2 bases; unmatched junction bases: 7.

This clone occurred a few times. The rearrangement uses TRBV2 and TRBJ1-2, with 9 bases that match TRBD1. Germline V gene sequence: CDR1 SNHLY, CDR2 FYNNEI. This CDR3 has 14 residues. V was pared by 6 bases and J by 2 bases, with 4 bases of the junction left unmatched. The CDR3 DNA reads TGTGCCAGCAGGGGGGACAGGGCCAACTATGGCTACACCTTC. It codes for CASRGDRANYGYTF. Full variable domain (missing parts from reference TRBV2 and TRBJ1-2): EPEVTQTPSHQVTQMGQEVILRCVPISNHLYFYWYRQILGQKVEFLVSFYNNEISEKSEIFDDQFSVERPDGSNFTLKIRSTKLEDSAMYFCASRGDRANYGYTFGSGTRLTVV.

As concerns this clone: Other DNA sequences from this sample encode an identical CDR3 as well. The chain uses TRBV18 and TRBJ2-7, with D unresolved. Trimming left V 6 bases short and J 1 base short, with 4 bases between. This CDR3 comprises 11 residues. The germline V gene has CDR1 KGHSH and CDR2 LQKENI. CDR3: CASSLSYEQYF. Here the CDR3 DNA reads TGTGCCAGCTCTCTTTCCTACGAGCAGTACTTC.

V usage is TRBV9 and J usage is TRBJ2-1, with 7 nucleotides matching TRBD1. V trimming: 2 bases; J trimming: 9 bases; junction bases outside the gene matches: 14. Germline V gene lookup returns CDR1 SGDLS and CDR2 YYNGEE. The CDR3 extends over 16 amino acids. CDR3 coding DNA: TGTGCCAGCAGCGTTAGTAATAGGGGGCTTCAAGGTGAGCAGTTCTTC. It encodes CASSVSNRGLQGEQFF. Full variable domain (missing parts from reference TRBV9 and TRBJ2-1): DSGVTQTPKHLITATGQRVTLRCSPRSGDLSVYWYQQSLDQGLQFLIQYYNGEERAKGNILERFSAQQFPDLHSELNLSSLELGDSALYFCASSVSNRGLQGEQFFGPGTRLTVL.

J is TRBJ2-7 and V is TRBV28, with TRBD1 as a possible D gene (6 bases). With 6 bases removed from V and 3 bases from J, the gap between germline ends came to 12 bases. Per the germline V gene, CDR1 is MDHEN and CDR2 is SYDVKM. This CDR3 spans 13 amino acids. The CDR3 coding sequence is TGTGCCAGCAGGAAGGACAGAGACTACGAGCAGTACTTC. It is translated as CASRKDRDYEQYF. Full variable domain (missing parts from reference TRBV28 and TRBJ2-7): DVKVTQSSRYLVKRTGEKVFLECVQDMDHENMFWYRQDPGLGLRLIYFSYDVKMKEKGDIPEGYSVSREKKERFSLILESASTNQTSMYLCASRKDRDYEQYFGPGTRLTVT.

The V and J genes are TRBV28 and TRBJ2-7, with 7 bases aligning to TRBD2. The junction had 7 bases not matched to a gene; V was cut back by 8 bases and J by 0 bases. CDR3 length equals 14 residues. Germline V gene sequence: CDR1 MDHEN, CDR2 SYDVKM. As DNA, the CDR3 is TGTGCCAGCCTTCCTAGCGGAAGCTCCTACGAGCAGTACTTC. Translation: CASLPSGSSYEQYF.

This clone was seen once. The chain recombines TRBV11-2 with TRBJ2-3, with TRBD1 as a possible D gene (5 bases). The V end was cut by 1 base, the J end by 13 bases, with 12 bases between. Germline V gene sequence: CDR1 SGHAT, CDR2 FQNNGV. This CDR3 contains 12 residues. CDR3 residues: CASSLGVGREYF. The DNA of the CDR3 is TGTGCCAGCAGCTTAGGGGTGGGGCGCGAGTATTTT.

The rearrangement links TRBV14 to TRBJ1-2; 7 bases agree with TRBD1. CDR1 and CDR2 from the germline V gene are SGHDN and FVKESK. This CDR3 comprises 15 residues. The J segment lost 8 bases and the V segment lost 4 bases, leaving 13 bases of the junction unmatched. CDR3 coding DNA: TGTGCCAGCAGCCTTGGACAGGCGCAGGGGGAAGGCTACACCTTC. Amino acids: CASSLGQAQGEGYTF.

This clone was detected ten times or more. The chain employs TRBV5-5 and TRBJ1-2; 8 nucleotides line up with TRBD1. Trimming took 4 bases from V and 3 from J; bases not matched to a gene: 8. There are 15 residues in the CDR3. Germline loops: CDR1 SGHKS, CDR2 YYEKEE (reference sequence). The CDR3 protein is CASSKPGQDYYGYTF. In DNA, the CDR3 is TGTGCCAGCAGCAAACCGGGACAGGATTACTATGGCTACACCTTC.

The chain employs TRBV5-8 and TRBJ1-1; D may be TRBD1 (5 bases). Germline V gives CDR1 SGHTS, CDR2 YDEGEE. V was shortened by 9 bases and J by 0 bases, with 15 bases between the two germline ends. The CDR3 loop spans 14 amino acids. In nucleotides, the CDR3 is TGTGCCAATAAAAGGTCAGGGCTGAACACTGAAGCTTTCTTT. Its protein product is CANKRSGLNTEAFF.

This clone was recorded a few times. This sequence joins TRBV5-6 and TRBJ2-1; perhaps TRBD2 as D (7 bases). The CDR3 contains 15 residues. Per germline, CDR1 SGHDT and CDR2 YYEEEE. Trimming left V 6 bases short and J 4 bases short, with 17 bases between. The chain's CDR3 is CASTRGGGIYNEQFF. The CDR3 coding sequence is TGTGCCAGCACCCGAGGGGGAGGGATATACAATGAGCAGTTCTTC.

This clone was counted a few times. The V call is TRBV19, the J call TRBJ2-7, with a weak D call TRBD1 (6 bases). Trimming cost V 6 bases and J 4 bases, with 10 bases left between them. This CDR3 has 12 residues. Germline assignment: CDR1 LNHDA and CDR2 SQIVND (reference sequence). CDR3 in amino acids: CASRAQGYEQYF. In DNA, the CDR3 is TGTGCCAGTAGGGCACAGGGTTACGAGCAGTACTTC.

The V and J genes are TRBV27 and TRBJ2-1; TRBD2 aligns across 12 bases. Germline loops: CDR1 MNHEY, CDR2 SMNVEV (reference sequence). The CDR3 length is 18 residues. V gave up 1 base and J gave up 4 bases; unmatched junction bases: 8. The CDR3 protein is CASSLLASGGVLYNEQFF. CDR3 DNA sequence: TGTGCCAGCAGTTTATTGGCTAGCGGGGGGGTCCTTTACAATGAGCAGTTCTTC.